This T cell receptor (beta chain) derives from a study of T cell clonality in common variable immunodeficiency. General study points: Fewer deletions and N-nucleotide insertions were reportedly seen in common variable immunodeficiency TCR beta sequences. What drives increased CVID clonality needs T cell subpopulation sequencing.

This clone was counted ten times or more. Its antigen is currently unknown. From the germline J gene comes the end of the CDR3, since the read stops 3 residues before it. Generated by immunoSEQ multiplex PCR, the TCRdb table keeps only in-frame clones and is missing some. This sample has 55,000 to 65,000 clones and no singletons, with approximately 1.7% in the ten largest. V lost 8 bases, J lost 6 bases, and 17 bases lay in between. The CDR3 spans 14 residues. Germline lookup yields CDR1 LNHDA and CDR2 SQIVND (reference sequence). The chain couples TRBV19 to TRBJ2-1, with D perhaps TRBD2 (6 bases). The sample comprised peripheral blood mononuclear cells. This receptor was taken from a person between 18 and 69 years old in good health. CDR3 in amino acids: CASDSGLRGNEQFF. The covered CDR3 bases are TGTGCCAGTGACTCGGGACTGAGGGGCAATGAG.